The sequence of this TCR beta chain was determined in a study of spatial heterogeneity in lung cancer. Study-wide results and limits: Blood showed ubiquitous tumor TCRs more often at resection than at routine follow-up.

TCR cDNA molecules each carried a unique molecular identifier. TCRdb itself ran the 5' RACE reads through MiXCR, one entry per CDR3 protein. The top ten hold 14% to 15% of the sample, which has fewer than 65,000 distinct CDR3 sequences, about 5.9% seen once. Note on this clonotype: No antigen is known for it.

Documented time point: sample taken at primary tumor resection. The donors, roughly 70 patients with untreated early-stage non-small cell lung cancer, provided the samples. Unsorted whole RNA samples from tumor, nontumor lung or frozen PBMC were sequenced. This receptor was obtained from a female donor with early-stage non-small cell lung cancer. The sample consisted of PBMCs, taken at surgery.

In DNA, the CDR3 is TGTGCCAGCAGCCCTCTCCCAGACAGTAATCAGCCCCAGCATTTT. It is translated as CASSPLPDSNQPQHF. The chain has TRBV5-8 and TRBJ1-5; D may be TRBD1 (5 bases). CDR1 and CDR2 from the germline V gene are SGHTS and YDEGEE. This CDR3 spans 15 amino acids. Trimming left V 4 bases short and J 4 bases short, with 15 bases between.